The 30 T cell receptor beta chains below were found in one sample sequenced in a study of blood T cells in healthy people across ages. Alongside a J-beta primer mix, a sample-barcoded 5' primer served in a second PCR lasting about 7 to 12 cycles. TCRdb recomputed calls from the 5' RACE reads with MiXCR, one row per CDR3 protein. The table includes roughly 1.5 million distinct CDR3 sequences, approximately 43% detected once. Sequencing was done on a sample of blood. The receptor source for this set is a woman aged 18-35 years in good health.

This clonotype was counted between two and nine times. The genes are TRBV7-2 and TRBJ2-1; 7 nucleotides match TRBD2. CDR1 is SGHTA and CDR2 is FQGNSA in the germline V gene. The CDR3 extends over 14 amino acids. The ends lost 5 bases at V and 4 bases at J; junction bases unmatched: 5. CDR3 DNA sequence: TGTGCCAGCAGCACGCTTAGCGGGTACAATGAGCAGTTCTTC. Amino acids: CASSTLSGYNEQFF.

The CDR3 DNA follows: TGCGCCAGCAGCCAAGATAGGCGTTCACCCCTCCACTTT. Translation gives CASSQDRRSPLHF. The chain joins TRBV4-3 to TRBJ1-6; D gene unclear. Looked up from germline, CDR1 is LGHNA and CDR2 is YSLEER. The V end lost 0 bases, the J end lost 9 bases, and 6 bases lay between the germline ends. The CDR3 is made up of 13 amino acids.

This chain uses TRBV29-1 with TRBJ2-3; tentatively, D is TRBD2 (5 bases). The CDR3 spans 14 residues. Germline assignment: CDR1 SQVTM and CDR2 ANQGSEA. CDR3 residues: CSLKSGRVADTQYF. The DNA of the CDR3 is TGCAGTCTGAAGTCTGGGAGAGTGGCAGATACGCAGTATTTT.

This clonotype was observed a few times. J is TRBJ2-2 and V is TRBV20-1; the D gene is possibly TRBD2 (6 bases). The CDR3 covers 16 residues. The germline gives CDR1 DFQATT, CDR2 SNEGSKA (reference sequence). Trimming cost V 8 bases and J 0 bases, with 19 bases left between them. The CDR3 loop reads CSTPIGSQANTGELFF. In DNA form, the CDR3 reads TGCAGTACCCCCATCGGGAGCCAAGCGAACACCGGGGAGCTGTTTTTT.

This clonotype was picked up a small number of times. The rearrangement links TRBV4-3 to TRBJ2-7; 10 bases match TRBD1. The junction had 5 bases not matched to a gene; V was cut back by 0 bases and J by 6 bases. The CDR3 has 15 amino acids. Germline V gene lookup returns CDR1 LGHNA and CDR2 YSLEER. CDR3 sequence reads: CASSQDHRTGGEQYF. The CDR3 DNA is TGCGCCAGCAGCCAAGATCATAGGACAGGGGGCGAGCAGTACTTC.

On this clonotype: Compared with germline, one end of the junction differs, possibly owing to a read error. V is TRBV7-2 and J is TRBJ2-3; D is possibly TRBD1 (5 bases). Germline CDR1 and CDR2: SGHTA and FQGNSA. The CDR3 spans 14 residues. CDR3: CACSIAGITDTQYF. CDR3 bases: TGTGCCTGCAGCATTGCAGGGATCACAGATACGCAGTATTTT.

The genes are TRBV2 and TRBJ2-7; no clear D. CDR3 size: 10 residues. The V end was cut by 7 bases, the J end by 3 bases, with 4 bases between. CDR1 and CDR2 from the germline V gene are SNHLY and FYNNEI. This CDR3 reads CASTRYEQYF. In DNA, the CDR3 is TGTGCCAGCACCCGCTACGAGCAGTACTTC.

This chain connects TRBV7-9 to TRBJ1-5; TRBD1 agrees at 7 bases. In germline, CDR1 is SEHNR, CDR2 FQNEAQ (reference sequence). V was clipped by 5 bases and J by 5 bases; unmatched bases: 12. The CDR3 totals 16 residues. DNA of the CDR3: TGTGCCAGCAGCCCCTGGGGGAAGGGGGCCGATCAGCCCCAGCATTTT. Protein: CASSPWGKGADQPQHF.

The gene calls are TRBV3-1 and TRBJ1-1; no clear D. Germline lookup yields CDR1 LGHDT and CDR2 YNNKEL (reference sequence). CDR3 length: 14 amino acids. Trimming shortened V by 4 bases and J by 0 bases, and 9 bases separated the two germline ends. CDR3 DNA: TGTGCCAGCAGCCGTGCCAACGTGAACACTGAAGCTTTCTTT. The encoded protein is CASSRANVNTEAFF.

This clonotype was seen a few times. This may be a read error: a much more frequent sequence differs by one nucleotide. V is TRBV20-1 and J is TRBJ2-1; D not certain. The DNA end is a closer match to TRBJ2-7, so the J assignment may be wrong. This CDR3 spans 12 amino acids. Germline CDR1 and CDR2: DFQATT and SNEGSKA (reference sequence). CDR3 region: CSARTDGNEQYF. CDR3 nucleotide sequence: TGCAGTGCTAGAACGGACGGCAATGAGCAGTACTTC.

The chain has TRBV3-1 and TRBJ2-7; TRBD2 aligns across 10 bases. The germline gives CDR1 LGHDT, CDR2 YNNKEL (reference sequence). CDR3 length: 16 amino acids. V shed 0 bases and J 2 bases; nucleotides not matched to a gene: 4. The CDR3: CASSQDSGRFTYEQYF. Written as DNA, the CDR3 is TGTGCCAGCAGCCAAGATAGCGGGAGGTTTACCTACGAGCAGTACTTC.

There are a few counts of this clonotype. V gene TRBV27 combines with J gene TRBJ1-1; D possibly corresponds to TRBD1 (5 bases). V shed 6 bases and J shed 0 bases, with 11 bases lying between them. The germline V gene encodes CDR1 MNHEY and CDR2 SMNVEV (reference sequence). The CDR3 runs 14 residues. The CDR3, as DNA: TGTGCCAGCAGGACCGAGACAGTGAACACTGAAGCTTTCTTT. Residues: CASRTETVNTEAFF.

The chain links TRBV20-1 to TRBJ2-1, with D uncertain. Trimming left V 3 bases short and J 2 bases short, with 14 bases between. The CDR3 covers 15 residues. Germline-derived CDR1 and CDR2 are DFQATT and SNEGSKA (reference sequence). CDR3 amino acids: CSARSGVAAYNEQFF. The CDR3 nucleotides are TGCAGTGCTAGGAGTGGGGTCGCCGCCTACAATGAGCAGTTCTTC.

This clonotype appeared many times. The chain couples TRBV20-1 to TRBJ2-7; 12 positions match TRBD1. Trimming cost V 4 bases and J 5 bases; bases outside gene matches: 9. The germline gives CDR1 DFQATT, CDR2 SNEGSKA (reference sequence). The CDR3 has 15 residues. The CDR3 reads CSANPGQGASNEQYF. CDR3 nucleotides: TGCAGTGCTAATCCGGGACAGGGGGCGTCGAACGAGCAGTACTTC.

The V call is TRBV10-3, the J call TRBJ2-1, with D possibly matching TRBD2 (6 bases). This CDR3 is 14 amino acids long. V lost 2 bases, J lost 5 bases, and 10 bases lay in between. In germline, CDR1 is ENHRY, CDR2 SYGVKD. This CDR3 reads CAISEAGTNNEQFF. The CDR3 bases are TGTGCCATCAGTGAGGCGGGGACGAACAATGAGCAGTTCTTC.

CDR3 nucleotide sequence: TGCAGCGTTGAAGCTCCAGGGGTAGCGGGAAATGCAGATACGCAGTATTTT. It translates to CSVEAPGVAGNADTQYF. This chain links TRBV29-1 with TRBJ2-3; TRBD2 agrees at 8 bases. From germline, CDR1 is SQVTM and CDR2 ANQGSEA. CDR3 length equals 17 residues. The V gene end was trimmed by 1 base and the J gene end by 4 bases; junction bases not matched to a gene: 13.

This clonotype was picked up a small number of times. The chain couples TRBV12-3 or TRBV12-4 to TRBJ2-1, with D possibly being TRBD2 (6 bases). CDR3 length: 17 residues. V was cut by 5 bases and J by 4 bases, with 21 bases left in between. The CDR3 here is CASSNLSFAGSYNEQFF. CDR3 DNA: TGTGCCAGCAGTAACTTGTCATTCGCGGGATCTTACAATGAGCAGTTCTTC.

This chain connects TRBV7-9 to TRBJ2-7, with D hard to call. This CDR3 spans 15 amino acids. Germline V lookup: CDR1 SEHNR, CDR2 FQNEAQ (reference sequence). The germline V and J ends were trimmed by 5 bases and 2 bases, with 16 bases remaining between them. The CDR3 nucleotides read TGTGCCAGCAGCCCCATTAGGGCCAAGCCCTACGAGCAGTACTTC. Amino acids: CASSPIRAKPYEQYF.

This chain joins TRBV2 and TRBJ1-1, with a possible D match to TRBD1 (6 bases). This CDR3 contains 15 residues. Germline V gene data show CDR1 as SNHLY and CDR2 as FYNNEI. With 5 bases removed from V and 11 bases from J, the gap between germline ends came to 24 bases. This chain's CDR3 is CASSYGQTPGSVAFF. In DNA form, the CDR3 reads TGTGCCAGCAGTTATGGACAGACCCCCGGCAGTGTGGCTTTCTTT.

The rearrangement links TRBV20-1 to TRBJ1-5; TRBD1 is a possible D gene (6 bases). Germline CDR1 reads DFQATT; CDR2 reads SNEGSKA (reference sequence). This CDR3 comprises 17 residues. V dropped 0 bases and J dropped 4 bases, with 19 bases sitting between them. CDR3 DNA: TGCAGTGCTAGAGACAATAACAGGGATCGGCGGAATCAGCCCCAGCATTTT. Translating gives CSARDNNRDRRNQPQHF.

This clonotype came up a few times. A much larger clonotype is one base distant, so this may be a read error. CDR3 amino acids: CSARDGSTPYNEQYF. The DNA of the CDR3 is TGCAGTGCTAGAGATGGGTCCACACCCTACAATGAGCAGTACTTC. The V call is TRBV20-1, the J call TRBJ2-1; D not certain. The end of the DNA aligns better with TRBJ2-7, so the J call may be wrong. This CDR3 comprises 15 residues. Per germline, CDR1 DFQATT and CDR2 SNEGSKA (reference sequence).

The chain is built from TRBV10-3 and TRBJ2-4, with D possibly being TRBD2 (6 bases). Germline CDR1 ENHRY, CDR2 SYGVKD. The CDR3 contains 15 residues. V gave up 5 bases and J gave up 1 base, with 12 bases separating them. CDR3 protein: CAISNTGGAKNIQYF. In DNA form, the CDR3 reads TGTGCCATCAGTAACACTGGAGGGGCCAAAAACATTCAGTACTTC.

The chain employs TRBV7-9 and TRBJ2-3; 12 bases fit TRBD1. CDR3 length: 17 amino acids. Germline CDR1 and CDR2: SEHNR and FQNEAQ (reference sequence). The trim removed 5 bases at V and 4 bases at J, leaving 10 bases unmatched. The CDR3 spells CASSSRPGTGGSDTQYF. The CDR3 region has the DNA TGTGCCAGCAGCAGCCGACCCGGGACAGGGGGCTCAGATACGCAGTATTTT.

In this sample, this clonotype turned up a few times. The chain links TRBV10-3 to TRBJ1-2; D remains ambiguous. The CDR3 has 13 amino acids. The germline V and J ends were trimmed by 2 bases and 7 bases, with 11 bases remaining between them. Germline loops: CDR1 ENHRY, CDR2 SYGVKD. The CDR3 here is CAISEGDVSGYTF. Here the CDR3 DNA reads TGTGCCATCAGTGAGGGCGACGTTTCTGGCTACACCTTC.

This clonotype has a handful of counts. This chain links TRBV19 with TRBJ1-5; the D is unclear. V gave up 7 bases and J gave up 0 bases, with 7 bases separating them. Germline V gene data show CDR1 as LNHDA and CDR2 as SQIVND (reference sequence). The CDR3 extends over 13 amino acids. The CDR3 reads CASKTYSNQPQHF. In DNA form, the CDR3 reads TGTGCCAGTAAGACCTATAGCAATCAGCCCCAGCATTTT. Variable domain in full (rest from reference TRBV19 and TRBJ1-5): DGGITQSPKYLFRKEGQNVTLSCEQNLNHDAMYWYRQDPGQGLRLIYYSQIVNDFQKGDIAEGYSVSREKKESFPLTVTSAQKNPTAFYLCASKTYSNQPQHFGDGTRLSIL.

The CDR3 here is CSAREYLASNYGYTF. CDR3 coding DNA: TGCAGTGCAAGGGAGTATTTAGCCAGCAACTATGGCTACACCTTC. The rearrangement joins TRBV20-1 to TRBJ1-2, with D unclear. This CDR3 region has 15 residues. The germline V gene has CDR1 DFQATT and CDR2 SNEGSKA (reference sequence). Trimming removed 6 bases from V and 2 bases from J, with 19 bases in between.

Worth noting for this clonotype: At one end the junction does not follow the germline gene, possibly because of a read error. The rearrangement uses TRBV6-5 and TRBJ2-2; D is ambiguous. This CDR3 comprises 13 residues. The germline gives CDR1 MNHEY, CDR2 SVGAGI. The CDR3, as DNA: TGTGTCAGCAGTCAAACATACACCGGGGAGCTGTTTTTT. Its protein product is CVSSQTYTGELFF.

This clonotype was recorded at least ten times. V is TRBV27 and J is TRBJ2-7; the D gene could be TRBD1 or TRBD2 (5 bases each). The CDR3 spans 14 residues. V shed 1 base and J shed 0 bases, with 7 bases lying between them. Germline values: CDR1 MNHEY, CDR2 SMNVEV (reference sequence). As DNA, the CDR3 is TGTGCCAGCAGTTTATTTGGGGGCTCCTACGAGCAGTACTTC. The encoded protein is CASSLFGGSYEQYF.

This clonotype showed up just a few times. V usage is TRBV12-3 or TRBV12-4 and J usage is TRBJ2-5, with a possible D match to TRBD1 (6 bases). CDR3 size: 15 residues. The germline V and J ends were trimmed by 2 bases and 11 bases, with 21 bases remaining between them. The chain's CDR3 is CASSLFRGNYNEQYF. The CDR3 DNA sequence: TGTGCCAGCAGTTTATTCAGGGGCAATTACAATGAGCAGTACTTC.

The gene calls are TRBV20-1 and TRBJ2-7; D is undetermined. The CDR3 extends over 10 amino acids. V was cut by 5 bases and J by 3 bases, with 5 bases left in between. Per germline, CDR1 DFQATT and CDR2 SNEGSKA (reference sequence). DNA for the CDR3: TGCAGTGCTGCAGGCTACGAGCAGTACTTC. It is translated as CSAAGYEQYF.